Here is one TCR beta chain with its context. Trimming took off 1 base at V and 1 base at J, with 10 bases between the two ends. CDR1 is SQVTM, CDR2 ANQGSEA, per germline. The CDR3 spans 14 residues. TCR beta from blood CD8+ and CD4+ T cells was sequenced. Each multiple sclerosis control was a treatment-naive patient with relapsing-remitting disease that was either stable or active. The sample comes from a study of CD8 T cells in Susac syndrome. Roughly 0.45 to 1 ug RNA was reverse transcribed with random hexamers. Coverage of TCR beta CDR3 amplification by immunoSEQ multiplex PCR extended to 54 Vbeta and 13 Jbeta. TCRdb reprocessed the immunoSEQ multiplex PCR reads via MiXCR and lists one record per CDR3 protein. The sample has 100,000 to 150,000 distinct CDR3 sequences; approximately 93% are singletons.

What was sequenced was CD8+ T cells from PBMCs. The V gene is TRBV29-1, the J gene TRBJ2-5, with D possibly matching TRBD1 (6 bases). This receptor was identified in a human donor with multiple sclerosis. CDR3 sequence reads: CSVEAPGVQETQYF. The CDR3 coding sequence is TGCAGCGTTGAAGCCCCAGGGGTCCAAGAGACCCAGTACTTC.